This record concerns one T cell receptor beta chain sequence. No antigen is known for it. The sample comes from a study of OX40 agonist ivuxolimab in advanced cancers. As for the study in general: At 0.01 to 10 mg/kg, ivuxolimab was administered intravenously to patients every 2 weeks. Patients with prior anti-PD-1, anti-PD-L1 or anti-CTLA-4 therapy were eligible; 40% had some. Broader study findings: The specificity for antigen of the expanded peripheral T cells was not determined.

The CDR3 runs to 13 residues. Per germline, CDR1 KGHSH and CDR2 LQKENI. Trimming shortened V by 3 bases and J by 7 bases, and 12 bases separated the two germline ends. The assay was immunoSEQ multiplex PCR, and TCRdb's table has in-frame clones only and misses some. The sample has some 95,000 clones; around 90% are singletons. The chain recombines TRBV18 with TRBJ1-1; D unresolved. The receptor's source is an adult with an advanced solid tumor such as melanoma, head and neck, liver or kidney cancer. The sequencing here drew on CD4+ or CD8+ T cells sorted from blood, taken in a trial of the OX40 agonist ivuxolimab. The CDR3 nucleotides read TGTGCCAGCTCACCTTGGGAGTCCCGTGAAGCTTTCTTT. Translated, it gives CASSPWESREAFF.